This TCR beta chain was recovered during a study of cytomegalovirus exposure and HLA in healthy donors. Regarding the study as a whole: Usually a TCR sequence was rare, but some public TCRs were found in many donors.

The CDR3 length is 13 residues. V lost 5 bases, J lost 2 bases, and 9 bases lay in between. Germline V gives CDR1 MNHNS, CDR2 SASEGT. The table lists this clone with a count of one. Its antigen remains unknown. The PCR contained 60 Vbeta and 13 Jbeta primers. Method: immunoSEQ multiplex PCR; TCRdb's copy keeps in-frame clones and lacks some. This table holds 150,000 to 200,000 clones, roughly 85% found once. The chain has TRBV6-1 and TRBJ2-5; the D gene is possibly TRBD1 (5 bases). Sequencing was performed on PBMCs. The sequence was collected from a woman between 50 and 59 years old in good health and CMV-seronegative. The CDR3 DNA follows: TGTGCCAGCAGTAAGACAGTACAAGAGACCCAGTACTTC. It translates to CASSKTVQETQYF.